The 20 T cell receptor beta chains given below trace back to one sample, sequenced in a study of PD-L1 blockade in urothelial cancer. Time point meaning: peripheral blood 6 weeks after treatment start. The data were produced by immunoSEQ multiplex PCR, yet TCRdb's version contains in-frame clones alone and is incomplete. This sample carries about 120,000 clones, more than 70% of them seen once, and the ten largest clones take 2% to 2.5%. The material was PBMCs, obtained around atezolizumab (anti-PD-L1) treatment. The receptors originated from a man aged 45-65 years with urothelial cancer.

The chain uses TRBV18 and TRBJ1-2; no definite D call. The CDR3 has 14 amino acids. Germline-derived CDR1 and CDR2 are KGHSH and LQKENI. V was trimmed by 6 bases and J by 8 bases, leaving 19 bases between them. The CDR3 is CASSPGGYERGYTF. For the CDR3, the DNA is TGTGCCAGCTCTCCCGGAGGATACGAGAGGGGCTACACCTTC.

The rearrangement uses TRBV5-4 and TRBJ1-2; D may be TRBD1 (5 bases). Trimming took off 2 bases at V and 6 bases at J, with 14 bases between the two ends. The CDR3 covers 14 residues. CDR1 SGHNT and CDR2 YYREEE come from the germline V gene (reference sequence). In DNA form, the CDR3 reads TGTGCCAGCAGCTTCGGGCAGGGTAGTAATGGCTACACCTTC. This gives the protein CASSFGQGSNGYTF.

The chain joins TRBV18 to TRBJ2-2, with 8 bases fitting TRBD1. The ends lost 4 bases at V and 5 bases at J; junction bases unmatched: 6. CDR3 size: 15 residues. Germline assignment: CDR1 KGHSH and CDR2 LQKENI. CDR3 nucleotides: TGTGCCAGCTCACTTCAGGGGGCGTTAACCGGGGAGCTGTTTTTT. It codes for CASSLQGALTGELFF.

The CDR3 sequence is CASSLARSRNTEAFF. The DNA of the CDR3 is TGTGCCAGCAGTTTAGCCCGTAGTAGAAACACTGAAGCTTTCTTT. The rearrangement joins TRBV28 to TRBJ1-1, with unresolved D. Trimming took 2 bases from V and 2 from J, leaving 12 bases between them. Germline loops: CDR1 MDHEN, CDR2 SYDVKM. The CDR3 contains 15 residues.

This chain connects TRBV14 to TRBJ1-1; possibly TRBD1 for D (6 bases). The germline V gene encodes CDR1 SGHDN and CDR2 FVKESK. The CDR3 is 16 residues long. The V end lost 4 bases, the J end lost 4 bases, and 19 bases lay between the germline ends. CDR3 sequence (DNA): TGTGCCAGCAGCCTCCCGGGACGGGGGGCGTTCACTGAAGCTTTCTTT. It codes for CASSLPGRGAFTEAFF.

The V gene is TRBV29-1, the J gene TRBJ2-1; 10 nucleotides agree with TRBD2. Germline-derived CDR1 and CDR2 are SQVTM and ANQGSEA. This CDR3 is built from 15 residues. The V segment lost 0 bases and the J segment 7 bases; nucleotides outside the gene matches: 6. CDR3 in DNA: TGCAGCGTTGAAGATCCCCTAGCGGGAGCGAATGAGCAGTTCTTC. Its translation is CSVEDPLAGANEQFF.

At least ten counts were recorded for this clone. The chain has TRBV5-8 and TRBJ2-1, with TRBD2 identical over 7 bases. Per germline, CDR1 SGHTS and CDR2 YDEGEE. CDR3 length: 15 amino acids. V lost 0 bases, J lost 5 bases, and 5 bases stayed unmatched. The CDR3 coding sequence is TGTGCCAGCAGCTTGGGGAGGGGAGGGGACAATGAGCAGTTCTTC. It codes for CASSLGRGGDNEQFF.

The chain uses TRBV2 and TRBJ2-5; D may be TRBD2 (6 bases). V lost 8 bases and J 1 base, leaving 14 bases between the germline ends. The CDR3 contains 14 residues. CDR1 and CDR2 (germline): SNHLY, FYNNEI. The CDR3 loop reads CASGLGGIQETQYF. CDR3 bases: TGTGCCAGCGGCTTGGGGGGAATCCAAGAGACCCAGTACTTC.

V and J are TRBV5-1 and TRBJ2-7, with 14 bases identical to TRBD2. Trimming removed 4 bases from V and 6 bases from J; junction bases left unmatched: 6. CDR1 SGHRS and CDR2 YFSETQ come from the germline V gene. CDR3 size: 15 residues. DNA of the CDR3: TGCGCCAGCAGCATCGGGACTAGCGGGAGTGGCGAGCAGTACTTC. Amino acid sequence: CASSIGTSGSGEQYF.

The V and J genes are TRBV19 and TRBJ2-1; 7 bases line up with TRBD2. J was trimmed by 12 bases and V by 4 bases; bases with no gene match: 12. Per the germline V gene, CDR1 is LNHDA and CDR2 is SQIVND (reference sequence). The CDR3 consists of 14 residues. Written as DNA, the CDR3 is TGTGCCAGTAGTACCACGTCGACTAGCTCTTGGCAGTTCTTC. Amino acid sequence: CASSTTSTSSWQFF.

The genes are TRBV28 and TRBJ2-3, with unresolved D. The V and J ends lost 7 bases and 0 bases respectively, with 17 bases between them. From germline, CDR1 is MDHEN and CDR2 SYDVKM. The CDR3 runs to 16 residues. CDR3 loop: CASIYAGVRSTDTQYF. Written as DNA, the CDR3 is TGTGCCAGCATCTATGCCGGAGTTCGGAGCACAGATACGCAGTATTTT.

V usage is TRBV7-2 and J usage is TRBJ1-2; TRBD1 is a possible D gene (6 bases). The germline V and J ends were trimmed by 5 bases and 4 bases, with 11 bases remaining between them. The CDR3 contains 13 residues. Germline values: CDR1 SGHTA, CDR2 FQGNSA. The CDR3 region is CASSEDRTYGYTF. Here the CDR3 DNA reads TGTGCCAGCAGCGAGGACAGAACCTATGGCTACACCTTC. Full variable domain (outside the CDR3, taken from reference TRBV7-2 and TRBJ1-2): GAGVSQSPSNKVTEKGKDVELRCDPISGHTALYWYRQSLGQGLEFLIYFQGNSAPDKSGLPSDRFSAERTGGSVSTLTIQRTQQEDSAVYLCASSEDRTYGYTFGSGTRLTVV.

The chain carries TRBV28 and TRBJ1-2; 8 bases fit TRBD1. This CDR3 contains 15 residues. From germline, CDR1 is MDHEN and CDR2 SYDVKM. V lost 1 base to trimming and J lost 8 bases; unmatched junction nucleotides: 9. CDR3 DNA sequence: TGTGCCAGCAGTTTATCCCCTGGGACAGGCTGGGGCTACACCTTC. The encoded protein is CASSLSPGTGWGYTF.

The chain links TRBV6-1 to TRBJ2-1; D is possibly TRBD2 (5 bases). The V and J ends lost 2 bases and 8 bases respectively, with 19 bases between them. CDR3 length: 16 residues. Germline-derived CDR1 and CDR2 are MNHNS and SASEGT. CDR3 nucleotide sequence: TGTGCCAGCAGTGAATATCCTGCGGGCCTAGGATATGAGCAGTTCTTC. Its protein is CASSEYPAGLGYEQFF.

The chain couples TRBV28 to TRBJ2-1, with a possible D match to TRBD1 (5 bases). The V gene lost 6 bases and the J gene lost 0 bases, with 15 bases spanning the gap. CDR1 and CDR2 from the germline V gene are MDHEN and SYDVKM. CDR3 size: 16 residues. The CDR3 bases are TGTGCCAGCAGCCCGCCAGGGCCAAACTCCTACAATGAGCAGTTCTTC. It translates to CASSPPGPNSYNEQFF.

This clone came up once. The rearrangement uses TRBV27 and TRBJ2-3, with D perhaps matching TRBD2 (6 bases). The length of the CDR3 is 15 residues. Trimming left V 5 bases short and J 1 base short, with 13 bases between. Germline loops: CDR1 MNHEY, CDR2 SMNVEV (reference sequence). CDR3 nucleotide sequence: TGTGCCAGCAGTCCGGGATGGGGGGGCACAGATACGCAGTATTTT. Protein: CASSPGWGGTDTQYF.

This clone showed up just a few times. The chain combines TRBV5-1 with TRBJ1-1; no clear D. Germline V gene lookup returns CDR1 SGHRS and CDR2 YFSETQ. Trimming removed 2 bases from V and 2 bases from J, with 10 bases in between. The CDR3 has 14 residues. CDR3 amino acids: CASSFSQTNTEAFF. CDR3 bases: TGCGCCAGCAGCTTCTCCCAGACTAACACTGAAGCTTTCTTT. The whole variable domain, filled in from reference TRBV5-1 and TRBJ1-1, reads KAGVTQTPRYLIKTRGQQVTLSCSPISGHRSVSWYQQTPGQGLQFLFEYFSETQRNKGNFPGRFSGRQFSNSRSEMNVSTLELGDSALYLCASSFSQTNTEAFFGQGTRLTVV.

The V and J genes are TRBV6-5 and TRBJ2-7; perhaps TRBD2 as D (7 bases). Per the germline V gene, CDR1 is MNHEY and CDR2 is SVGAGI. V was trimmed by 6 bases and J by 5 bases, leaving 11 bases between them. The CDR3 covers 12 residues. CDR3 coding DNA: TGTGCCAGCAGGGCGGGGGCCCACGAGCAGTACTTC. This gives the protein CASRAGAHEQYF.

V usage is TRBV6-6 and J usage is TRBJ1-4; D is ambiguous. Germline lookup yields CDR1 MNHNY and CDR2 SVGAGI (reference sequence). V was trimmed by 0 bases and J by 5 bases, leaving 10 bases between them. The CDR3 spans 15 residues. The CDR3 nucleotides read TGTGCCAGCAGTTACTCTTGGCAAAAAAATGAAAAACTGTTTTTT. As protein: CASSYSWQKNEKLFF.

The rearrangement uses TRBV5-1 and TRBJ2-5; 7 nucleotides match TRBD2. Looked up from germline, CDR1 is SGHRS and CDR2 is YFSETQ. The J segment lost 2 bases and the V segment lost 10 bases, leaving 11 bases of the junction unmatched. This CDR3 spans 14 amino acids. CDR3 loop: CASRWEGGQETQYF. In DNA form, the CDR3 reads TGCGCCTCGCGGTGGGAGGGAGGACAAGAGACCCAGTACTTC.